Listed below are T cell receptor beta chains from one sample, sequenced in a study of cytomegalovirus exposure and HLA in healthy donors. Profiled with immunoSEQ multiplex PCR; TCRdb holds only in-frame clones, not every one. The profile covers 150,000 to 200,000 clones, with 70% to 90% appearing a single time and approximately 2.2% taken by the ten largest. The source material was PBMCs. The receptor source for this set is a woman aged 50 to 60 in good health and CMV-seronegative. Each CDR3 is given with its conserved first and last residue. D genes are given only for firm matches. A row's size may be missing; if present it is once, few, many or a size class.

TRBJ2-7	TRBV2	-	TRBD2	CASRPGLAGGYEQYF	TGTGCCAGCAGACCCGGTCTAGCGGGGGGATACGAGCAGTACTTC
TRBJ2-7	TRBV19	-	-	CASSIILNYEQYF	TGTGCCAGTAGTATAATCTTAAACTACGAGCAGTACTTC
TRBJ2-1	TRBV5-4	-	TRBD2	CASSGTSGRGEQFF	TGTGCCAGCAGCGGAACTAGCGGGAGGGGTGAGCAGTTCTTC
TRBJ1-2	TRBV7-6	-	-	CASSLEAGVNYGYTF	TGTGCCAGCAGCTTAGAGGCAGGCGTTAACTATGGCTACACCTTC
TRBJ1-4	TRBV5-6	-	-	CASSRERNEKLFF	TGTGCCAGCAGCCGCGAGAGGAATGAAAAACTGTTTTTT
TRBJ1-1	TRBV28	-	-	CASTGGVNTEAFF	TGTGCCAGCACGGGGGGTGTGAACACTGAAGCTTTCTTT
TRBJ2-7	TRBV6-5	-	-	CASTSGNLFYEQYF	TGTGCCAGCACCTCAGGGAACCTCTTCTACGAGCAGTACTTC
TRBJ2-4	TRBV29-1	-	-	CSVAPLGGEKNIQYF	TGCAGCGTTGCCCCCCTGGGCGGGGAAAAAAACATTCAGTACTTC
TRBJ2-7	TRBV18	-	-	CASSPQRGPYEQYF	TGTGCCAGCTCACCACAAAGGGGTCCCTACGAGCAGTACTTC
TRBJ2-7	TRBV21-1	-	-	CASIRPLAGVDYEQYF	TGTGCCAGCATCCGCCCACTAGCGGGAGTAGATTACGAGCAGTACTTC
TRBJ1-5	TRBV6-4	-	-	CASSAGGNQPQHF	TGTGCCAGCAGCGCAGGGGGCAATCAGCCCCAGCATTTT
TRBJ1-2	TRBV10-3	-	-	CAIGGTGKNGYTF	TGTGCCATCGGAGGTACAGGGAAGAATGGCTACACCTTC
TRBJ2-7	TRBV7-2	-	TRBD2	CASSLWGSGSNEQYF	TGTGCCAGCAGTCTTTGGGGTAGCGGGAGTAACGAGCAGTACTTC
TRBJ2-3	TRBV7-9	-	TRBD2	CASSDSPSGTSTDTQYF	TGTGCCAGCAGCGACTCCCCTAGCGGGACCAGCACAGATACGCAGTATTTT
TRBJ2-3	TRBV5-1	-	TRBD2	CASSPTSGRATDTQYF	TGCGCCAGCAGCCCGACTAGCGGGAGGGCCACAGATACGCAGTATTTT
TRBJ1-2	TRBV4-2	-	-	CASRGGGAGGYTF	TGTGCCAGCAGGGGCGGGGGGGCGGGAGGCTACACCTTC
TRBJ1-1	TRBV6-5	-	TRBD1	CASSLDRDTEAFF	TGTGCCAGCAGCCTGGACAGGGACACTGAAGCTTTCTTT
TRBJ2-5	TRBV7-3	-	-	CASSLNPTGGRETQYF	TGTGCCAGCAGCCTAAACCCGACTGGAGGGCGAGAGACCCAGTACTTC
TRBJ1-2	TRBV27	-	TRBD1	CASSPTTGSYYGYTF	TGTGCCAGCAGTCCCACGACAGGGTCCTACTATGGCTACACCTTC
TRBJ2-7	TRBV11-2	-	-	CASSLDLPDPYEQYF	TGTGCCAGCAGCTTAGATCTTCCAGATCCCTACGAGCAGTACTTC
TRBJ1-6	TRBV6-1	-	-	CASSETGSYRSPLHF	TGTGCCAGCAGTGAGACAGGAAGTTATAGATCACCCCTCCACTTT
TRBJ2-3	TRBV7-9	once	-	CSSSSLTDTQYF	TGTTCCAGCAGCTCACTCACAGATACGCAGTATTTT
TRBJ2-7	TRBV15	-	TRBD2	CATSRALLAGVYEQYF	TGTGCCACCAGCAGAGCCCTCTTAGCGGGTGTTTACGAGCAGTACTTC
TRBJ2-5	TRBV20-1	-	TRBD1	CSAMRDRERYF	TGCAGTGCTATGAGGGACAGGGAGCGGTACTTC
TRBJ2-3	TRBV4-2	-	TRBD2	CASSQNSGRARRADTQYF	TGTGCCAGCAGCCAAAATAGCGGGAGGGCGAGGAGGGCAGATACGCAGTATTTT
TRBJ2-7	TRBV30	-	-	CAWSTGSPPYEQYF	TGTGCCTGGAGTACCGGGAGCCCACCCTACGAGCAGTACTTC
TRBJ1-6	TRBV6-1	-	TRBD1	CASTRTGQAPLHF	TGTGCCAGCACTCGGACAGGGCAAGCACCCCTCCACTTT
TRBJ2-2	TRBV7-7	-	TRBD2	CASSFRSRTSGGTGELFF	TGTGCCAGCAGCTTTAGGAGCCGGACTAGCGGGGGCACCGGGGAGCTGTTTTTT
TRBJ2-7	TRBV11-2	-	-	CASSLDVGSEQYF	TGTGCCAGCAGCCTCGATGTGGGGAGCGAGCAGTACTTC
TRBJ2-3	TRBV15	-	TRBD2	CATSSPSSGRTDTQYF	TGTGCCACCAGCAGCCCGAGTAGCGGGAGAACAGATACGCAGTATTTT
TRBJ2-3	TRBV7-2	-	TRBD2	CASSSQTSGRADTQYF	TGTGCCAGCAGCTCGCAGACTAGCGGGAGGGCGGATACGCAGTATTTT
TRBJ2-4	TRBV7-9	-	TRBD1	CASSPGGQGDRRAKNIQYF	TGTGCCAGCAGCCCCGGGGGACAGGGGGATCGAAGGGCCAAAAACATTCAGTACTTC
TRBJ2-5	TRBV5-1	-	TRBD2	CASSLEGRASGETQYF	TGCGCCAGCAGCTTGGAGGGGAGGGCTTCCGGAGAGACCCAGTACTTC
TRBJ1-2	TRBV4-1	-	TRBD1	CASSQETGEDYGYTF	TGCGCCAGCAGCCAAGAAACAGGGGAGGATTATGGCTACACCTTC
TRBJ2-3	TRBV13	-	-	CASRMTEGGTDTQYF	TGTGCCAGCAGGATGACAGAGGGGGGCACAGATACGCAGTATTTT
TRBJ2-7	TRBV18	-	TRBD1	CASSPRQGRFDSYEQYF	TGTGCCAGCTCACCCCGACAGGGACGATTTGATTCCTACGAGCAGTACTTC
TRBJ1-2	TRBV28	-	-	CASSLRRGTKYGYTF	TGTGCCAGCAGTTTGAGGCGCGGGACCAAATATGGCTACACCTTC
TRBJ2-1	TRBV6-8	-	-	CASSTSATQQFF	TGTGCCAGCAGTACCTCGGCGACTCAGCAGTTCTTC
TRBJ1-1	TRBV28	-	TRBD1	CASRPTDTGATEAFF	TGTGCCAGCAGGCCCACGGACACAGGGGCCACTGAAGCTTTCTTT
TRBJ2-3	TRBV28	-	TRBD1	CASSSQLGQGIDTQYF	TGTGCCAGCAGTTCGCAGTTGGGACAGGGAATAGATACGCAGTATTTT
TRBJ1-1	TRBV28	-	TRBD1	CASSLAGGMIEAFF	TGTGCCAGCAGTTTGGCAGGGGGCATGATAGAAGCTTTCTTT
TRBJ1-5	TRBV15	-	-	CATSTWEKGHNQPQHF	TGTGCCACCAGCACATGGGAGAAGGGACACAATCAGCCCCAGCATTTT
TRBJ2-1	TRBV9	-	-	CASSKNTSPNNEQFF	TGTGCCAGCAGTAAGAACACTAGTCCGAACAATGAGCAGTTCTTC
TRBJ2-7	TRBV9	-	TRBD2	CASSLGGDYEQYF	TGTGCCAGCAGCCTTGGGGGGGACTACGAGCAGTACTTC
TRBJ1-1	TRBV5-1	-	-	CASSSVAGYTEAFF	TGCGCCAGCAGCTCGGTGGCAGGTTACACTGAAGCTTTCTTT
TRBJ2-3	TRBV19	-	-	CASSIFSRGRAMADTQYF	TGTGCCAGTAGTATTTTCTCCAGGGGTCGGGCCATGGCAGATACGCAGTATTTT
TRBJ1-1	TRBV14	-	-	CASSQQGLGAEAFF	TGTGCCAGCAGCCAACAGGGCCTCGGCGCTGAAGCTTTCTTT
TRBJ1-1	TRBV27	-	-	CASSVQGKTEAFF	TGTGCCAGCAGCGTACAGGGTAAAACTGAAGCTTTCTTT
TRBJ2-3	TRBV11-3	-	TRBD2	CASSFGLAGGSDTQYF	TGTGCCAGCAGCTTCGGTTTAGCGGGAGGATCAGATACGCAGTATTTT
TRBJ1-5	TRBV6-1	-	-	CASSESGGGNQPQHF	TGTGCCAGCAGTGAATCTGGGGGCGGCAATCAGCCCCAGCATTTT
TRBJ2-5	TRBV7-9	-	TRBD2	CASSSRGTSGGESQTQYF	TGTGCCAGCAGCTCTAGAGGGACTAGCGGGGGAGAATCCCAGACCCAGTACTTC
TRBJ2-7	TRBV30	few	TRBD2	CAWRFRTSGRYYEQYF	TGTGCCTGGAGGTTCCGGACTAGCGGGAGGTACTACGAGCAGTACTTC
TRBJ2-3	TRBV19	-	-	CASSNVGLSTDTQYF	TGTGCCAGTAGTAATGTGGGGCTGAGCACAGATACGCAGTATTTT
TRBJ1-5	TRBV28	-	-	CASSLELTDSNQPQHF	TGTGCCAGCAGTTTAGAACTCACAGATAGCAATCAGCCCCAGCATTTT
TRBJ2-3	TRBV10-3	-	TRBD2	CAISEDGTSGADTQYF	TGTGCCATCAGTGAGGATGGGACTAGCGGTGCAGATACGCAGTATTTT
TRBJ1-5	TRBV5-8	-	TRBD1	CASSAGQGGQPQHF	TGTGCCAGCAGCGCAGGACAGGGGGGTCAGCCCCAGCATTTT
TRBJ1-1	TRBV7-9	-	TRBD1	CATRTGGGAKNTEAFF	TGTGCCACCCGGACAGGGGGGGGCGCCAAGAACACTGAAGCTTTCTTT